The 18 T cell receptor beta chains below were found in one sample sequenced in a study of cytomegalovirus exposure and HLA in healthy donors. PCR amplification relied on 60 Vbeta primers (plus 13 Jbeta primers). The protocol was immunoSEQ multiplex PCR, while the TCRdb copy is restricted to in-frame clones and leaves out a portion. The sample records approximately 150,000 clones, around 81% being singletons. Sequenced material: PBMCs. The receptors come from a young woman in good health and CMV-seropositive.

The sample holds a few counts of this clone. The chain combines TRBV5-6 with TRBJ1-6; a possible D gene is TRBD1 (6 bases). Trimming left V 2 bases short and J 8 bases short, with 20 bases between. This CDR3 contains 17 residues. CDR1 is SGHDT and CDR2 is YYEEEE in the germline V gene. CDR3 DNA: TGTGCCAGCAGCTTAGGACGAGGGGGGGACGTTCATTCACCCCTCCACTTT. Translated: CASSLGRGGDVHSPLHF.

This clone was seen a handful of times. The chain has TRBV4-2 and TRBJ2-7; 8 positions match TRBD2. Germline lookup yields CDR1 LGHNA and CDR2 YNFKEQ. There are 16 residues in the CDR3. The J segment lost 0 bases and the V segment lost 2 bases, leaving 6 bases of the junction unmatched. The CDR3 DNA reads as TGTGCCAGCAGCCAAACCGACGGGGGGGCCTCCTACGAGCAGTACTTC. Protein sequence: CASSQTDGGASYEQYF.

This sequence joins TRBV4-1 and TRBJ2-1; D possibly corresponds to TRBD2 (6 bases). This CDR3 is 13 amino acids long. Germline V lookup: CDR1 MGHRA, CDR2 YSYEKL. V was cut by 2 bases and J by 9 bases, with 11 bases left in between. The CDR3 DNA follows: TGCGCCAGCAGCCAATCCAGGGAGGCTGAGCAGTTCTTC. Its translation is CASSQSREAEQFF.

The genes are TRBV7-9 and TRBJ1-2; maybe TRBD1 (6 bases). CDR3 length equals 14 residues. Germline V CDR1 and CDR2: SEHNR, FQNEAQ (reference sequence). Trimming pared 5 bases from V and 4 bases from J, leaving 14 bases between. The CDR3 DNA reads as TGTGCCAGCAGCCCTGGGACACAGAGCTATGGCTACACCTTC. The encoded protein is CASSPGTQSYGYTF.

The chain couples TRBV7-2 to TRBJ2-3; possible D gene TRBD1, 6 bases. From germline, CDR1 is SGHTA and CDR2 FQGNSA. The CDR3 covers 15 residues. Trimming pared 2 bases from V and 6 bases from J, leaving 15 bases between. The CDR3, as DNA: TGTGCCAGCAGCTTATGGACAGTGCCAGAGGATACGCAGTATTTT. It yields the protein CASSLWTVPEDTQYF.

This chain uses TRBV10-3 with TRBJ2-3; TRBD2 aligns across 8 bases. CDR1 ENHRY and CDR2 SYGVKD come from the germline V gene. The junction had 9 bases not matched to a gene; V was cut back by 6 bases and J by 1 base. This CDR3 has 16 amino acids. CDR3 sequence: CAIRGDGRGGTDTQYF. The DNA of the CDR3 is TGTGCCATCAGGGGAGATGGGCGGGGGGGCACAGATACGCAGTATTTT.

This sequence joins TRBV7-8 and TRBJ1-2, with a weak D call TRBD1 (6 bases). The CDR3 runs to 15 residues. Trimming left V 7 bases short and J 8 bases short, with 23 bases between. The germline CDR1 and CDR2 sequences are SGHVS and FQNEAQ. This CDR3 reads CASTSPGWGLEGYTF. As DNA, the CDR3 is TGTGCCAGCACTTCGCCTGGGTGGGGGCTCGAAGGCTACACCTTC.

V gene TRBV10-3 combines with J gene TRBJ1-1; 7 nucleotides match TRBD1. Germline V gives CDR1 ENHRY, CDR2 SYGVKD. J gave up 1 base and V 4 bases, and 3 bases lay outside the gene matches. This CDR3 comprises 14 residues. CDR3 in amino acids: CAISGQGKNTEAFF. Written as DNA, the CDR3 is TGTGCCATCAGTGGACAGGGTAAGAACACTGAAGCTTTCTTT.

CDR3 sequence (DNA): TGTGCCAGCAGCTTTCGACTAGCGGGGGGGGTCGCGGCCCAGTACTTC. Its translation: CASSFRLAGGVAAQYF. The chain combines TRBV7-2 with TRBJ2-5, with TRBD2 matching 14 bases. V lost 3 bases and J lost 9; bases outside the gene matches: 9. The CDR3 runs to 16 residues. CDR1 and CDR2 (germline): SGHTA, FQGNSA.

The chain uses TRBV19 and TRBJ1-5, with 9 bases that match TRBD1. The CDR3 sequence is 14 residues long. Germline CDR1 reads LNHDA; CDR2 reads SQIVND (reference sequence). V gave up 8 bases and J gave up 3 bases; unmatched junction bases: 5. The CDR3 bases are TGTGCCAGTGCCGGGACAGGGCTCAATCAGCCCCAGCATTTT. Translating gives CASAGTGLNQPQHF.

The chain carries TRBV28 and TRBJ2-3, with TRBD1 matching 8 bases. J gave up 4 bases and V 4 bases, and 13 bases lay outside the gene matches. Germline V gene data show CDR1 as MDHEN and CDR2 as SYDVKM. CDR3 length: 17 residues. CDR3 coding DNA: TGTGCCAGCAGTTCCCCCGCCGGGACAGGAGGGGCAGATACGCAGTATTTT. It is translated as CASSSPAGTGGADTQYF.

The rearrangement joins TRBV6-5 to TRBJ1-1; 7 bases fit TRBD1. After removal of 10 bases from V and 6 bases from J, the junction contained 11 bases not matched to a gene. The CDR3 runs to 13 residues. CDR1 and CDR2 (germline): MNHEY, SVGAGI. The CDR3 nucleotides read TGTGCCACCCAGGGCAGGGGGTTAGCTGAAGCTTTCTTT. This gives the protein CATQGRGLAEAFF.

The chain is built from TRBV5-1 and TRBJ1-4; no reliable D call. The CDR3 has 16 amino acids. The ends were cut back, 5 bases at V and 5 bases at J, with 19 bases in the middle. The V gene's germline CDR1 is SGHRS and CDR2 YFSETQ. The CDR3 DNA follows: TGCGCCAGCAGTTCAGGATCAGCCGCTCGGAATGAAAAACTGTTTTTT. Its translation: CASSSGSAARNEKLFF. Full variable domain (rest looked up from reference TRBV5-1 and TRBJ1-4): KAGVTQTPRYLIKTRGQQVTLSCSPISGHRSVSWYQQTPGQGLQFLFEYFSETQRNKGNFPGRFSGRQFSNSRSEMNVSTLELGDSALYLCASSSGSAARNEKLFFGSGTQLSVL.

The rearrangement links TRBV27 to TRBJ2-5, with D possibly TRBD2 on 5 matching bases. Germline V gives CDR1 MNHEY, CDR2 SMNVEV (reference sequence). Trimming pared 5 bases from V and 4 bases from J, leaving 11 bases between. The CDR3 has 13 residues. The CDR3 nucleotides read TGTGCCAGCAGTCCGGTCCGGGGAGAGACCCAGTACTTC. Its translation: CASSPVRGETQYF.

A note on this clone: A junction end diverges from the germline sequence, so it may reflect a read error. The sample contains more than one DNA sequence encoding this CDR3. The rearrangement joins TRBV7-8 to TRBJ1-4; weak D call: TRBD1 (6 bases). Per the germline V gene, CDR1 is SGHVS and CDR2 is FQNEAQ. The CDR3 spans 15 residues. The CDR3 sequence: CASSQQRGTNEKLFF. DNA of the CDR3: TGTGCCAGCAGCCAACAGAGGGGGACTAATGAAAAACTGTTTTTC.

The rearrangement joins TRBV14 to TRBJ1-2; D not certain. The CDR3 extends over 15 amino acids. V lost 0 bases to trimming and J lost 9 bases, with 17 bases between them. The germline V gene has CDR1 SGHDN and CDR2 FVKESK. The CDR3: CASSQDRMQAQSYTF. In nucleotides, the CDR3 is TGTGCCAGCAGCCAAGATCGGATGCAGGCACAAAGCTACACCTTC.

This chain connects TRBV6-1 to TRBJ2-3; 12 nucleotides align to TRBD2. V lost 4 bases, J lost 5 bases, and 10 bases stayed unmatched. Germline assignment: CDR1 MNHNS and CDR2 SASEGT. The CDR3 is 17 amino acids. In DNA, the CDR3 is TGTGCCAGCAGTGCACATCTAGCGGGGGGGCCTAAAGATACGCAGTATTTT. Its translation is CASSAHLAGGPKDTQYF.

V usage is TRBV28 and J usage is TRBJ1-1, with a weak D call TRBD1 (6 bases). V shed 6 bases and J shed 11 bases, with 16 bases lying between them. CDR3 length: 12 residues. The germline CDR1 and CDR2 sequences are MDHEN and SYDVKM. This CDR3 reads CASREEDRVAFF. DNA of the CDR3: TGTGCCAGCAGGGAAGAGGACAGAGTGGCTTTCTTT.